The sequence of this TCR beta chain was determined in a study of blood T cell repertoires in COVID-19. Overall study: Specimens from acute and convalescent COVID-19 originated in the United States, Italy and Spain. T cells, B-cell-depleted T cells, or PBMCs provided the cDNA or gDNA that served as material.

Germline CDR1 is MNHNY and CDR2 is SVGAGI (reference sequence). CDR3 length equals 13 residues. Between the trimmed V and J ends, which lost 7 bases and 5 bases, there was a span of 12 bases. Study processing details: Researchers report that nucleated cell counts were estimated from reference gene primer amplification. Repertoires were generated with immunoSEQ multiplex PCR, while TCRdb's copy carries only in-frame clones and drops some. V and J calls and clone size are given by that table; D and trimming were obtained from the DNA. In the table there are hundreds of thousands of clones, 88% of which are singletons. Seattle-derived patients entered the study during active infection and were followed longitudinally.

The V gene is TRBV6-6, the J gene TRBJ2-1, with TRBD2 as a possible D gene (6 bases). This receptor was identified in a young woman with COVID-19, enrolled during active disease. What was sequenced was peripheral blood. CDR3 residues: CASTPGDNNEQFF. CDR3 in DNA: TGTGCCAGCACCCCGGGGGATAACAATGAGCAGTTCTTC.